The 19 T cell receptor beta chains below were found in one sample sequenced in a study of T cells after yellow fever vaccination. TCRdb reprocessed the 5' RACE reads with MiXCR, giving one entry per CDR3 protein. The top ten clones hold over 12% of a sample with some 500,000 distinct CDR3 sequences, approximately 13% of them seen once. Sequenced here: PBMCs, sampled on the day of the yellow fever booster vaccination. Receptors originate from a man in his thirties or forties who received the YFV17D yellow fever vaccine.

The table lists this clonotype with many counts. Here the CDR3 reads CASSVDGRDNEQFF. CDR3 nucleotides: TGTGCCAGCAGCGTAGACGGGAGGGACAATGAGCAGTTCTTC. The chain joins TRBV9 to TRBJ2-1; 8 bases agree with TRBD2. Germline CDR1 SGDLS, CDR2 YYNGEE. The CDR3 has 14 amino acids. V was pared by 0 bases and J by 5 bases, with 1 base of the junction left unmatched.

The V call is TRBV5-1, the J call TRBJ2-1, with 13 bases that match TRBD2. This CDR3 is 17 amino acids long. V was clipped by 4 bases and J by 9 bases; unmatched bases: 13. The germline CDR1 and CDR2 sequences are SGHRS and YFSETQ. The DNA of the CDR3 is TGCGCCAGCAGCAGAACTTCCGGGACTAGCGGGACTGGTGAGCAGTTCTTC. It yields the protein CASSRTSGTSGTGEQFF.

The chain carries TRBV18 and TRBJ2-1; D remains unclear. The CDR3 covers 13 residues. In germline, CDR1 is KGHSH, CDR2 LQKENI. Deletions cut 6 bases from V and 7 bases from J, with 13 bases between. DNA of the CDR3: TGTGCCAGCTCCCACGGCGGCCGTAATGAGCAGTTCTTC. Amino acids: CASSHGGRNEQFF.

The V and J genes are TRBV20-1 and TRBJ2-7; 10 positions match TRBD1. Per germline, CDR1 DFQATT and CDR2 SNEGSKA (reference sequence). This CDR3 comprises 12 residues. V lost 6 bases to trimming and J lost 7 bases; unmatched junction nucleotides: 6. The CDR3 sequence is CSARQGAQEQYF. In DNA form, the CDR3 reads TGCAGTGCCCGACAGGGGGCGCAGGAGCAGTACTTC.

This clonotype was seen only a few times. The chain employs TRBV12-3 or TRBV12-4 and TRBJ2-1; TRBD2 agrees at 11 bases. The CDR3 covers 15 residues. J gave up 4 bases and V 5 bases, and 4 bases lay outside the gene matches. CDR3 DNA: TGTGCCAGCAGTCCGACTAGCGGGGAATACAATGAGCAGTTCTTC. Encoded protein: CASSPTSGEYNEQFF.

This clonotype turned up a few times. The gene calls are TRBV5-1 and TRBJ1-1; D not certain. Deletions cut 0 bases from V and 4 bases from J, with 10 bases between. This CDR3 region has 14 residues. Germline lookup yields CDR1 SGHRS and CDR2 YFSETQ. CDR3 residues: CASSLEWKGTEAFF. The DNA for the CDR3 is TGCGCCAGCAGCTTGGAATGGAAGGGCACTGAAGCTTTCTTT.

The V call is TRBV7-2, the J call TRBJ2-1, with TRBD2 identical over 12 bases. Looked up from germline, CDR1 is SGHTA and CDR2 is FQGNSA. Unmatched junction bases numbered 1, after V lost 4 bases and J lost 3 bases. The CDR3 runs to 15 residues. The CDR3 nucleotides read TGTGCCAGCAGCTCTAGCGGGGGGGACTACAATGAGCAGTTCTTC. It specifies CASSSSGGDYNEQFF.

The J gene is TRBJ2-7, the V gene TRBV6-2 or TRBV6-3; a weak D match, TRBD2 (5 bases). Germline loops: CDR1 MNHEY, CDR2 SVGEGT. With 5 bases removed from V and 5 bases from J, the gap between germline ends came to 16 bases. The CDR3 extends over 14 amino acids. The CDR3 region is CASSPRGGLDEQYF. In DNA, the CDR3 is TGTGCCAGCAGTCCCCGCGGAGGTCTCGACGAGCAGTACTTC.

This clonotype occurred a few times. The chain joins TRBV7-2 to TRBJ2-3, with 9 bases that match TRBD1. Per the germline V gene, CDR1 is SGHTA and CDR2 is FQGNSA. V shed 4 bases and J 3 bases; nucleotides not matched to a gene: 11. The CDR3 is made up of 17 amino acids. CDR3 DNA sequence: TGTGCCAGCAGCTCCAACAGCGGGACAGGGTCTACAGATACGCAGTATTTT. Amino acid sequence: CASSSNSGTGSTDTQYF.

This chain connects TRBV6-5 to TRBJ1-5; no clear D gene. The CDR3 sequence is 15 residues long. From germline, CDR1 is MNHEY and CDR2 SVGAGI. The V end was cut by 6 bases, the J end by 0 bases, with 12 bases between. The CDR3 bases are TGTGCCAGCAGCTTGACTGAATATAGCAATCAGCCCCAGCATTTT. This translates into CASSLTEYSNQPQHF.

This chain links TRBV2 with TRBJ1-1, with D perhaps TRBD1 (6 bases). CDR3 size: 13 residues. Trimming shortened V by 11 bases and J by 3 bases, and 16 bases separated the two germline ends. Germline V gene lookup returns CDR1 SNHLY and CDR2 FYNNEI. CDR3 sequence reads: CAGSRGLDTEAFF. The DNA for the CDR3 is TGTGCCGGGTCCAGGGGTCTGGACACTGAAGCTTTCTTT.

V usage is TRBV20-1 and J usage is TRBJ2-3, with a possible D match to TRBD2 (6 bases). There are 19 residues in the CDR3. V was pared by 0 bases and J by 1 base, with 23 bases between. CDR1 is DFQATT and CDR2 is SNEGSKA in the germline V gene (reference sequence). In DNA form, the CDR3 reads TGCAGTGCTAGAGACCCAGGACTCACACCTCGGGAGCGCACAGATACGCAGTATTTT. As protein: CSARDPGLTPRERTDTQYF.

CDR3 DNA: TGTGCCACCAGCACTAGGACTGGCGAGCAGTACTTC. It encodes CATSTRTGEQYF. The chain is built from TRBV15 and TRBJ2-7; weak D call: TRBD2 (5 bases). V was clipped by 4 bases and J by 6 bases, with 10 bases between them. There are 12 residues in the CDR3. Germline V lookup: CDR1 LNHNV, CDR2 YYDKDF (reference sequence).

This clonotype was seen a handful of times. V and J are TRBV9 and TRBJ2-6, with TRBD1 as a possible D gene (6 bases). V was trimmed by 2 bases and J by 3 bases, leaving 12 bases between them. Germline V CDR1 and CDR2: SGDLS, YYNGEE. The CDR3 has 16 residues. The CDR3 loop reads CASSVFSGDGANVLTF. CDR3 nucleotide sequence: TGTGCCAGCAGCGTGTTTTCAGGGGATGGGGCCAACGTCCTGACTTTC.

This clonotype occurred a few times. V gene TRBV10-3 combines with J gene TRBJ1-1, with D possibly TRBD1 on 6 matching bases. V lost 0 bases, J lost 1 base, and 9 bases lay in between. CDR1 and CDR2 (germline): ENHRY, SYGVKD. This CDR3 has 15 residues. DNA of the CDR3: TGTGCCATCAGTGAGTCCCGGGACACGAACACTGAAGCTTTCTTT. Translated, it gives CAISESRDTNTEAFF.

The chain uses TRBV7-3 and TRBJ2-5, with TRBD2 matching 8 bases. The ends lost 3 bases at V and 4 bases at J; junction bases unmatched: 7. The CDR3 is 15 amino acids. Looked up from germline, CDR1 is SGHTA and CDR2 is FQGTGA. This chain's CDR3 is CASSLSAGVVETQYF. The CDR3, as DNA: TGTGCCAGCAGCTTGTCAGCGGGAGTAGTAGAGACCCAGTACTTC.

This clonotype was seen more than once but under ten times. J is TRBJ1-1 and V is TRBV20-1; D is ambiguous. Germline loops: CDR1 DFQATT, CDR2 SNEGSKA (reference sequence). V lost 6 bases, J lost 1 base, and 12 bases lay in between. The CDR3 is 13 amino acids. The CDR3 DNA reads TGCAGTGCGAAACGTGAGGGGAACACTGAAGCTTTCTTT. This codes for CSAKREGNTEAFF.

This clonotype was observed a few times. The chain recombines TRBV7-2 with TRBJ2-2; 10 nucleotides agree with TRBD1. Per germline, CDR1 SGHTA and CDR2 FQGNSA. After removal of 4 bases from V and 4 bases from J, the junction contained 6 bases not matched to a gene. The CDR3 totals 16 residues. The CDR3 DNA reads TGTGCCAGCAGCTCCGGGACAGGGGTTAGCACCGGGGAGCTGTTTTTT. As protein: CASSSGTGVSTGELFF.

This clonotype was seen only a few times. V gene TRBV3-1 combines with J gene TRBJ1-5; no firm D call. Germline lookup yields CDR1 LGHDT and CDR2 YNNKEL (reference sequence). This CDR3 spans 15 amino acids. V dropped 1 base and J dropped 7 bases, with 14 bases sitting between them. The CDR3 loop is CASSQGWQLRQPQHF. For the CDR3, the DNA is TGTGCCAGCAGCCAAGGGTGGCAATTGAGACAGCCCCAGCATTTT.